The present entry profiles one T cell receptor (beta chain) with its context. The antigen is unknown. The assay was immunoSEQ multiplex PCR, and TCRdb's table has in-frame clones only and misses some. The sample yields 45,000 or so clones, under 90% seen once. In germline, CDR1 is LGHNT, CDR2 FRNRAP. The junction had 18 bases not matched to a gene; V was cut back by 7 bases and J by 4 bases. The CDR3 contains 19 residues. The sample belongs to a study of T cells in localized non-small cell lung cancer. General study points: Of the top 100 tumor clones, median around 50 were in adjacent lung, approximately 28 among its top 100. Sequencing was limited to one tumor region, leaving the possibility of heterogeneity open.

The receptor comes from a man between 40 and 69 years old with stage III lung adenocarcinoma. Sequencing was performed on peripheral blood mononuclear cells, taken before any cancer treatment. The chain uses TRBV12-5 and TRBJ2-1; 11 nucleotides agree with TRBD1. In nucleotides, the CDR3 is TGTGCTAGTGCTTTCCGTTGGGCACCCGGGACAGGGGGTTACAATGAGCAGTTCTTC. Its protein is CASAFRWAPGTGGYNEQFF.